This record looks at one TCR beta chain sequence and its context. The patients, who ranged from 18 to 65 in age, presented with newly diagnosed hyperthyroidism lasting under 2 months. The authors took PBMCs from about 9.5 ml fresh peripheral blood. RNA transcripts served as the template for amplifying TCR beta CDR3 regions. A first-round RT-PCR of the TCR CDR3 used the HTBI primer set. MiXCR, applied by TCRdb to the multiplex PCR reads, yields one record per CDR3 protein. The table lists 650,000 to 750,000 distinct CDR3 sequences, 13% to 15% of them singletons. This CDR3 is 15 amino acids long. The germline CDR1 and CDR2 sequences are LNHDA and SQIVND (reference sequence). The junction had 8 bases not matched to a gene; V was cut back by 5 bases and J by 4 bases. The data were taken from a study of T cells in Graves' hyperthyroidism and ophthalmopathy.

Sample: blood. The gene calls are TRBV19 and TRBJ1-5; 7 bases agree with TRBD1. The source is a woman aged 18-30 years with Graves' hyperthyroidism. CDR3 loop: CASSLMGTDNQPQHF. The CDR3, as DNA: TGTGCCAGTAGTCTCATGGGGACAGATAATCAGCCCCAGCATTTT. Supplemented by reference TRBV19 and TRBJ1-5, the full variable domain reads DGGITQSPKYLFRKEGQNVTLSCEQNLNHDAMYWYRQDPGQGLRLIYYSQIVNDFQKGDIAEGYSVSREKKESFPLTVTSAQKNPTAFYLCASSLMGTDNQPQHFGDGTRLSIL.